This T cell receptor beta chain originates from a study of technical replicates of blood from a few donors. Profiled with immunoSEQ multiplex PCR; TCRdb holds only in-frame clones, not every one. Among 55,000 to 75,000 clones, just under 95% were seen once, and the ten largest hold 2.5% to 3.5%. Germline V gene sequence: CDR1 KGHSH, CDR2 LQKENI. This CDR3 contains 15 residues. J gave up 5 bases and V 1 base, and 4 bases lay outside the gene matches. The sequenced sample was PBMCs. The chain carries TRBV18 and TRBJ2-1; TRBD1 agrees at 8 bases. The sequence was obtained from a human donor in good health. Some clones in this sample may be carry-over from other donors' samples. CDR3 nucleotide sequence: TGTGCCAGCTCACCACGACAGGGGCCCGACAATGAGCAGTTCTTC. This gives the protein CASSPRQGPDNEQFF.